A selection of T cell receptor beta chains follows, all from one sample in a study of cytomegalovirus exposure and HLA in healthy donors. Here immunoSEQ multiplex PCR was the method, and the copy in TCRdb shows in-frame clones only, minus some. The table shows 200,000 or so clones, with 87% occurring only once. Sequencing input: PBMCs. The receptors originated from a girl under three years old in good health and CMV-seronegative. The CDR3 runs from the conserved cysteine through the conserved F or W.

j_call	v_call	cdr3_aa
TRBJ2-5	TRBV19	CASSMRATQETQYF
TRBJ2-3	TRBV9	CASSAGGASSTDTQYF
TRBJ1-1	TRBV27	CASRAQGARTEAFF
TRBJ1-5	TRBV10-3	CAISEGPSGGQPQHF
TRBJ2-7	TRBV9	CASSVETGSEQYF
TRBJ1-6	TRBV5-1	CASRSGSNNSPLHF
TRBJ2-5	TRBV25-1	CASSEGGTQETQYF
TRBJ2-7	TRBV6-5	CASSPDAGPREQYF
TRBJ1-3	TRBV2	CASLRDSGNTIYF
TRBJ2-3	TRBV11-2	CASSSTIERGDTDTQYF
TRBJ1-4	TRBV19	CASSRDRQGESEKLFF
TRBJ2-5	TRBV7-7	CASSLRASGGLQETQYF
TRBJ2-7	TRBV2	CASRDNRGPYEQYF
TRBJ2-5	TRBV10-3	CAISPPGLAQTQYF
TRBJ2-7	TRBV11-2	CASSPPKALAGGWEKYF
TRBJ2-3	TRBV27	CASSSAGSTDTQYF